This TCR beta chain was identified during a study of blood T cell repertoires in COVID-19. Study background: Sites in the United States, Italy and Spain provided acute and convalescent COVID-19 samples. T cells, B-cell-depleted T cells, or PBMCs provided the cDNA or gDNA that served as material.

This clone has just one count. In Seattle, patients joined the study during active infection and were tracked longitudinally. In the study's own analysis: Amplifying reference gene primers gave estimates of nucleated cell counts. This table comes from immunoSEQ multiplex PCR, and its TCRdb copy is limited to in-frame clones, with some not included. D and trimming were read from the DNA, whereas the V and J calls and clone size are those reported in that table. The sample comprises fewer than 350,000 clones, around 90% of which are singletons, and under 5% rests with the top ten. CDR1 and CDR2 from the germline V gene are SQVTM and ANQGSEA. The V and J ends lost 8 bases and 1 base respectively, with 12 bases between them. The CDR3 consists of 12 residues.

This rearrangement joins TRBV29-1 to TRBJ2-7, with D possibly matching TRBD2 (5 bases). Sequences were obtained from peripheral blood. This receptor was taken from a woman aged 55-70 years with COVID-19, enrolled during active disease. For the CDR3, the DNA is TGCAGCCCCGAGCGGAAGTCCTACGAGCAGTACTTC. It specifies CSPERKSYEQYF.